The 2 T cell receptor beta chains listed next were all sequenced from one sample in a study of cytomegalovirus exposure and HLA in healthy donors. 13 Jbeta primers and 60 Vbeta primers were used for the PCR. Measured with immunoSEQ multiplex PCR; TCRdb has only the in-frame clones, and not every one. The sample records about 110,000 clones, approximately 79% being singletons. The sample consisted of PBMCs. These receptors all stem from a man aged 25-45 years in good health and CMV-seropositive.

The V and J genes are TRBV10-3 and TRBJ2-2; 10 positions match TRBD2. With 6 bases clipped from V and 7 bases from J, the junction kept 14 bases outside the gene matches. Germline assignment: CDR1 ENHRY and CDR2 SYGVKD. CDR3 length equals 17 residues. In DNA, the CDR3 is TGTGCCATCAGGCCGGTATTAGCGGGGGGCCGCTTCGGGGAGCTGTTTTTT. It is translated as CAIRPVLAGGRFGELFF.

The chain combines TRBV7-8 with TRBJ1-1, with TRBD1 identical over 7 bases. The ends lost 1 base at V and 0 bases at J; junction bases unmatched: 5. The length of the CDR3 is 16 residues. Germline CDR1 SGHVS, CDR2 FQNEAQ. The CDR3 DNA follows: TGTGCCAGCAGCTTAGGGAGACAGGGCTTGAACACTGAAGCTTTCTTT. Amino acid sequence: CASSLGRQGLNTEAFF. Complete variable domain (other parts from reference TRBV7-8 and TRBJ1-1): GAGVSQSPRYKVAKRGQDVALRCDPISGHVSLFWYQQALGQGPEFLTYFQNEAQLDKSGLPSDRFFAERPEGSVSTLKIQRTQQEDSAVYLCASSLGRQGLNTEAFFGQGTRLTVV.